Below, 20 T cell receptor beta chains from the same sample are listed, as sequenced in a study of blood T cell repertoires in COVID-19 (dated by TCRdb to the early 2020s). The method was the immunoSEQ multiplex PCR assay. Imported from immuneACCESS, the table was reduced by TCRdb to in-frame sequences with V and J called. These copies leave out some clones; in studies compared against another copy, an unresolved V gene accounts for under half, and the cause of the remainder is not known. The sample table holds roughly 50,000 clones, of which roughly 90% were seen once. The ten largest make up roughly 20% of the sample. Sequenced input: peripheral blood. The receptors were gathered from a human donor in a cohort sampled during active COVID-19.

This rearrangement joins TRBV19 to TRBJ1-1; perhaps TRBD1 as D (6 bases). The CDR3 spans 16 residues. Trimming removed 3 bases at V and 1 base at J, with 15 bases between. Germline assignment: CDR1 LNHDA and CDR2 SQIVND (reference sequence). The CDR3 DNA sequence: TGTGCCAGTAGTATCGCTGTTGGACAGAAGAACACTGAAGCTTTCTTT. Protein: CASSIAVGQKNTEAFF.

This sequence joins TRBV20-1 and TRBJ1-5; D is undetermined. Per the germline V gene, CDR1 is DFQATT and CDR2 is SNEGSKA (reference sequence). V shed 3 bases and J shed 4 bases, with 16 bases lying between them. This CDR3 comprises 15 residues. The CDR3 loop reads CSASRVLLHNQPQHF. The CDR3 DNA follows: TGCAGTGCTAGTCGTGTGCTACTCCATAATCAGCCCCAGCATTTT.

V and J are TRBV12-3 or TRBV12-4 and TRBJ2-3; D gene ambiguous. V was shortened by 6 bases and J by 0 bases, with 7 bases between the two germline ends. The CDR3 is 13 amino acids. This CDR3 is CASSRTSTDTQYF. CDR3 DNA: TGTGCCAGCAGCCGAACTAGCACAGATACGCAGTATTTT.

The J gene is TRBJ2-5, the V gene TRBV4-1; D is possibly TRBD1 (6 bases). V shed 4 bases and J shed 2 bases, with 14 bases lying between them. Germline lookup yields CDR1 MGHRA and CDR2 YSYEKL. The CDR3 sequence is 15 residues long. The CDR3 region is CASSPGQLLQETQYF. The CDR3 coding sequence is TGCGCCAGCAGCCCCGGACAGTTGCTTCAAGAGACCCAGTACTTC.

V and J are TRBV30 and TRBJ2-1; TRBD1 aligns across 7 bases. This CDR3 spans 16 amino acids. The V gene end was trimmed by 1 base and the J gene end by 5 bases; junction bases not matched to a gene: 11. Germline V gene data show CDR1 as GTSNPN and CDR2 as SVGIG (reference sequence). CDR3 nucleotides: TGTGCCTGGAGTGGTATTAGCGACAGGGTACACAATGAGCAGTTCTTC. Translating it yields CAWSGISDRVHNEQFF.

This chain links TRBV10-3 with TRBJ2-3; 9 nucleotides align to TRBD2. Germline V CDR1 and CDR2: ENHRY, SYGVKD. This CDR3 has 16 residues. V shed 4 bases and J 3 bases; nucleotides not matched to a gene: 8. The CDR3 nucleotides are TGTGCCATCAGTGGAACAAGCGGGGGGCAAACAGATACGCAGTATTTT. It yields the protein CAISGTSGGQTDTQYF.

J is TRBJ1-5 and V is TRBV11-3; 7 bases map to TRBD1. Trimming removed 0 bases from V and 2 bases from J; junction bases left unmatched: 10. Per germline, CDR1 SGHNT and CDR2 YENEEA. The CDR3 sequence is 18 residues long. The CDR3 region has the DNA TGTGCCAGCAGCTTAGATAGGGTGCCCGGGACAGGCAATCAGCCCCAGCATTTT. This codes for CASSLDRVPGTGNQPQHF.

This clone has only one observation. The gene calls are TRBV6-1 and TRBJ2-1; 8 bases match TRBD1. Per the germline V gene, CDR1 is MNHNS and CDR2 is SASEGT. The CDR3 covers 13 residues. V was clipped by 0 bases and J by 9 bases; unmatched bases: 1. CDR3 DNA sequence: TGTGCCAGCAGTGAAGCGACAGGGGTTGAGCAGTTCTTC. Translation: CASSEATGVEQFF.

This chain uses TRBV6-2 or TRBV6-3 with TRBJ2-2, with 11 bases matching TRBD1. The length of the CDR3 is 15 residues. V shed 5 bases and J 6 bases; nucleotides not matched to a gene: 5. The germline V gene has CDR1 MNHEY and CDR2 SVGEGT. The CDR3 region has the DNA TGTGCCAGCAGTAACCGGGACAGGGGGGCCGGGGAGCTGTTTTTT. Encoded protein: CASSNRDRGAGELFF.

The V call is TRBV30, the J call TRBJ1-2; D call uncertain. The germline V and J ends were trimmed by 1 base and 4 bases, with 13 bases remaining between them. The CDR3 is 14 amino acids. Germline V gene sequence: CDR1 GTSNPN, CDR2 SVGIG (reference sequence). DNA for the CDR3: TGTGCCTGGAGTGCCATCCCCGGAGGCTATGGCTACACCTTC. This sequence encodes CAWSAIPGGYGYTF.

This chain connects TRBV27 to TRBJ1-6; 7 bases match TRBD1. CDR3 length: 16 amino acids. Germline lookup yields CDR1 MNHEY and CDR2 SMNVEV (reference sequence). The J segment lost 8 bases and the V segment lost 0 bases, leaving 7 bases of the junction unmatched. The CDR3 loop reads CASSLSPTGWHSPLHF. CDR3 DNA sequence: TGTGCCAGCAGTTTATCGCCGACAGGGTGGCATTCACCCCTCCACTTT.

The sample holds one count of this clone. The J gene is TRBJ2-5, the V gene TRBV5-1, with unresolved D. Trimming stripped 0 bases from V and 2 bases from J, with 11 bases between. CDR1 SGHRS and CDR2 YFSETQ come from the germline V gene. This CDR3 is built from 15 residues. CDR3 protein: CASSLAFVSQETQYF. In nucleotides, the CDR3 is TGCGCCAGCAGCTTGGCCTTCGTCAGTCAAGAGACCCAGTACTTC.

The chain joins TRBV28 to TRBJ2-7; 7 bases match TRBD2. V lost 6 bases to trimming and J lost 5 bases; unmatched junction nucleotides: 13. The CDR3 is made up of 15 amino acids. Germline-derived CDR1 and CDR2 are MDHEN and SYDVKM. CDR3 residues: CASRTGTREVHEQYF. The DNA for the CDR3 is TGTGCCAGCAGGACCGGGACTCGGGAGGTCCACGAGCAGTACTTC.

This chain uses TRBV18 with TRBJ2-7, with D tentatively TRBD1 (6 bases). Trimming left V 4 bases short and J 2 bases short, with 12 bases between. The germline gives CDR1 KGHSH, CDR2 LQKENI. There are 14 residues in the CDR3. CDR3 protein: CASSHRDGTYEQYF. The CDR3 DNA reads as TGTGCCAGCTCACACAGGGATGGGACCTACGAGCAGTACTTC.

The rearrangement links TRBV2 to TRBJ1-2; weak D call: TRBD1 (6 bases). Germline-derived CDR1 and CDR2 are SNHLY and FYNNEI. Trimming shortened V by 6 bases and J by 6 bases, and 14 bases separated the two germline ends. The CDR3 is 13 residues long. Written as DNA, the CDR3 is TGTGCCAGCAGCGTTACAGGGAGGGATGGCTACACCTTC. Translating it yields CASSVTGRDGYTF.

The J gene is TRBJ2-5, the V gene TRBV10-3; maybe TRBD2 (6 bases). Between the trimmed V and J ends, which lost 3 bases and 5 bases, there was a span of 7 bases. Germline loops: CDR1 ENHRY, CDR2 SYGVKD. The CDR3 consists of 12 residues. CDR3 sequence: CAISERGETQYF. The CDR3 nucleotides read TGTGCCATCAGTGAACGGGGGGAGACCCAGTACTTC.

The rearrangement links TRBV3-1 (or the pseudogene TRBV3-2) to TRBJ2-2; D possibly corresponds to TRBD2 (6 bases). The CDR3 is made up of 13 amino acids. The germline CDR1 and CDR2 sequences are LGHDT and YNNKEL (reference sequence). Trimming left V 0 bases short and J 15 bases short, with 14 bases between. CDR3 DNA sequence: TGTGCCAGCAGCCAAGATTTAGGCGGGGTCTTGTTTTTT. It specifies CASSQDLGGVLFF.

The CDR3 spells CATEGARGYTF. DNA for the CDR3: TGCGCCACCGAGGGGGCGCGGGGCTACACCTTC. The chain links TRBV5-1 to TRBJ1-2, with 7 bases matching TRBD1. This CDR3 spans 11 amino acids. The germline CDR1 and CDR2 sequences are SGHRS and YFSETQ. After removal of 9 bases from V and 8 bases from J, the junction contained 7 bases not matched to a gene.

The chain couples TRBV9 to TRBJ1-4; 12 bases match TRBD1. Germline assignment: CDR1 SGDLS and CDR2 YYNGEE. CDR3 length: 17 residues. Unmatched junction bases numbered 5, after V lost 2 bases and J lost 3 bases. The CDR3 nucleotides are TGTGCCAGCAGCGTTTCGGGACAGGGGGCCTCTAATGAAAAACTGTTTTTT. It specifies CASSVSGQGASNEKLFF.

The chain links TRBV2 to TRBJ1-2, with 8 bases aligning to TRBD1. The J segment lost 3 bases and the V segment lost 6 bases, leaving 0 bases of the junction unmatched. CDR1 and CDR2 (germline): SNHLY, FYNNEI. This CDR3 comprises 12 residues. CDR3 bases: TGTGCCAGCAGGGGACAGGACTATGGCTACACCTTC. The encoded protein is CASRGQDYGYTF.